These T cell receptor beta chains were read from a single sample in a study of blood T cell repertoires in COVID-19. Profiled with immunoSEQ multiplex PCR; TCRdb holds only in-frame clones, not every one. The sample lists approximately 360,000 clones, more than 75% occurring once. The sequenced sample consisted of PBMCs or T cells enriched from blood (not recorded which). The source is a woman in her twenties or thirties with acute COVID-19. Both conserved end residues are part of each CDR3. A D gene is named only where the DNA matches it firmly. Clone sizes are given selectively: once, few, many, or a class where the clone is expanded.

v_gene: TRBV7-3
abundance: -
j_gene: TRBJ2-5
d_gene: -
CDR3nt: TGTGCCAGCAGCCAGGGTCTCCAGACCCAAGAGACCCAGTACTTC
CDR3aa: CASSQGLQTQETQYF

v_gene: TRBV2
abundance: -
j_gene: TRBJ1-6
d_gene: -
CDR3nt: TGTACCTCTGCGAGCTCCTATAATTCACCCCTCCACTTT
CDR3aa: CTSASSYNSPLHF

v_gene: TRBV2
abundance: -
j_gene: TRBJ2-7
d_gene: -
CDR3nt: TGTGCCAGCAGTGAAGAGAGTATCTACGAGCAGTACTTC
CDR3aa: CASSEESIYEQYF

v_gene: TRBV18
abundance: -
j_gene: TRBJ1-1
d_gene: TRBD1
CDR3nt: TGTGCCAGCTCCGGGGACAGGCTGAACACTGAAGCTTTCTTT
CDR3aa: CASSGDRLNTEAFF

v_gene: TRBV5-1
abundance: -
j_gene: TRBJ2-3
d_gene: TRBD1
CDR3nt: TGCGCCAGCAGCGAGGGACAGGGATTAGATACGCAGTATTTT
CDR3aa: CASSEGQGLDTQYF

v_gene: TRBV10-3
abundance: -
j_gene: TRBJ2-1
d_gene: TRBD1
CDR3nt: TGTGCCATCAGATCAGGGGGCCGTGGTGAGCAGTTCTTC
CDR3aa: CAIRSGGRGEQFF

v_gene: TRBV10-1
abundance: -
j_gene: TRBJ2-3
d_gene: -
CDR3nt: TGCGCCAGCAGTGACAGGGGCCCCACAGATACGCAGTATTTT
CDR3aa: CASSDRGPTDTQYF

v_gene: TRBV2
abundance: few
j_gene: TRBJ2-7
d_gene: -
CDR3nt: TGTGCCAGCAGTGAAGATTTCCGGGTAGAGGGAACCTACGAGCAGTACTTC
CDR3aa: CASSEDFRVEGTYEQYF

v_gene: TRBV7-2
abundance: -
j_gene: TRBJ2-1
d_gene: TRBD2
CDR3nt: TGTGCCAGCAGCTTTAACCCGGGGGGGCCTTTGAATGAGCAGTTCTTC
CDR3aa: CASSFNPGGPLNEQFF

v_gene: TRBV3-1/TRBV3-2
abundance: -
j_gene: TRBJ2-5
d_gene: TRBD2
CDR3nt: TGTGCCAGCAGCCAAGATGGCCTAGCGGGGGGGCACCAAGAGACCCAGTACTTC
CDR3aa: CASSQDGLAGGHQETQYF

v_gene: TRBV6-1
abundance: -
j_gene: TRBJ2-7
d_gene: TRBD1
CDR3nt: TGTGCCAGCAGTGAAGCAGGGGGCCCAAGCTCCTACGAGCAGTACTTC
CDR3aa: CASSEAGGPSSYEQYF

v_gene: TRBV5-6
abundance: -
j_gene: TRBJ1-5
d_gene: TRBD1
CDR3nt: TGTGCCAGCAGTTTCCAGACAGGGGGCAATCAGCCCCAGCATTTT
CDR3aa: CASSFQTGGNQPQHF

v_gene: TRBV9
abundance: once
j_gene: TRBJ2-1
d_gene: TRBD2
CDR3nt: TGTGCCAGCAGCGTAGATAGCGGGGGCTACAATGAGCAGTTCTTC
CDR3aa: CASSVDSGGYNEQFF

v_gene: TRBV5-6
abundance: -
j_gene: TRBJ1-3
d_gene: -
CDR3nt: TGTGCCAGCAGCTTGGGACAGTCTGGAAACACCATATATTTT
CDR3aa: CASSLGQSGNTIYF

v_gene: TRBV29-1
abundance: -
j_gene: TRBJ2-2
d_gene: TRBD1
CDR3nt: TGCAGCGTTGGGACAGGGGGCGGGGAGCTGTTTTTT
CDR3aa: CSVGTGGGELFF

v_gene: TRBV3-1/TRBV3-2
abundance: once
j_gene: TRBJ1-1
d_gene: -
CDR3nt: TGTGCCAGCAGCCAAAGGCCCTCGGGAGCTTTCTTT
CDR3aa: CASSQRPSGAFF

v_gene: TRBV19
abundance: -
j_gene: TRBJ1-1
d_gene: -
CDR3nt: TGTGCCAGTAGTCGGCCAGCTGGAGGTAACACTGAAGCTTTCTTT
CDR3aa: CASSRPAGGNTEAFF

v_gene: TRBV11-2
abundance: -
j_gene: TRBJ2-2
d_gene: TRBD1
CDR3nt: TGTGCCAGCAGCTCCCGGACAGGGCGAACCGGGGAGCTGTTTTTT
CDR3aa: CASSSRTGRTGELFF

v_gene: TRBV7-2
abundance: -
j_gene: TRBJ2-1
d_gene: TRBD2
CDR3nt: TGTGCCAGCAGCTTAGAAAATTTCTCGGGGGGAGTTTACAATGAGCAGTTCTTC
CDR3aa: CASSLENFSGGVYNEQFF

v_gene: TRBV5-5
abundance: -
j_gene: TRBJ1-5
d_gene: -
CDR3nt: TGTGCCAGCAGCTTGGTGGGGGGGGCCAATCAGCCCCAGCATTTT
CDR3aa: CASSLVGGANQPQHF

v_gene: TRBV5-1
abundance: -
j_gene: TRBJ2-5
d_gene: TRBD1
CDR3nt: TGCGCCAGCAGCTTGGGGTCCCCGGGACAGTTATCCCAGTACTTC
CDR3aa: CASSLGSPGQLSQYF

v_gene: TRBV6-5
abundance: once
j_gene: TRBJ2-3
d_gene: -
CDR3nt: TGTGCCAGCAGAGAGCGGTTAAACACAGATACGCAGTATTTT
CDR3aa: CASRERLNTDTQYF

v_gene: TRBV4-2
abundance: once
j_gene: TRBJ2-7
d_gene: TRBD2
CDR3nt: TGTGCCAGCAGCCAAGAGACGGGGGGGCGTCTCGGCGAGCAGTACTTC
CDR3aa: CASSQETGGRLGEQYF

v_gene: TRBV7-9
abundance: -
j_gene: TRBJ2-2
d_gene: -
CDR3nt: TGTGCCAGCAGCTTCAGGGGCATCACCGGGGAGCTGTTTTTT
CDR3aa: CASSFRGITGELFF

v_gene: TRBV5-1
abundance: -
j_gene: TRBJ2-3
d_gene: TRBD2
CDR3nt: TGCGCCAGCAGAGGTAGCGGGGGCACAGATACGCAGTATTTT
CDR3aa: CASRGSGGTDTQYF

v_gene: TRBV27
abundance: -
j_gene: TRBJ1-2
d_gene: -
CDR3nt: TGTGCCAGCAGTTTATCCGGCGGGGGCTATGCCTATGGCTACACCTTC
CDR3aa: CASSLSGGGYAYGYTF

v_gene: TRBV6-5
abundance: -
j_gene: TRBJ1-2
d_gene: -
CDR3nt: TGTGCCAGCAGTTACTCGATACAGTCAGGGGCCAAGGGCTACACCTTC
CDR3aa: CASSYSIQSGAKGYTF

v_gene: TRBV30
abundance: -
j_gene: TRBJ2-3
d_gene: -
CDR3nt: TGTGCCTGGAACAGGGGGGGGACAGATACGCAGTATTTT
CDR3aa: CAWNRGGTDTQYF